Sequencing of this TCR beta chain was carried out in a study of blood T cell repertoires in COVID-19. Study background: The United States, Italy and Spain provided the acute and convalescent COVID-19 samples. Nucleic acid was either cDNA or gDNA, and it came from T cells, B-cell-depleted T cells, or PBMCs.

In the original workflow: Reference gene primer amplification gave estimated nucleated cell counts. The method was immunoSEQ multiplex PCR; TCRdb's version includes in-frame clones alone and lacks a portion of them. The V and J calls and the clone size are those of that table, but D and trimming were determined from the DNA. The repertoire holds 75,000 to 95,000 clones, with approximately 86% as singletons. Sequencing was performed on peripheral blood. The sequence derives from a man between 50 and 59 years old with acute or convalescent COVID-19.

In nucleotides, the CDR3 is TGTGCCAGTAGTAGGGGGGAAGTGCCCGGGGAGCTGTTTTTT. This translates into CASSRGEVPGELFF. The J gene is TRBJ2-2, the V gene TRBV19; D possibly corresponds to TRBD2 (6 bases). Germline V gene sequence: CDR1 LNHDA, CDR2 SQIVND (reference sequence). The CDR3 runs to 14 residues. V was pared by 4 bases and J by 6 bases, with 12 bases between.